This is a list of T cell receptor beta chains from one sample in a study of T cells in tuberculosis. The repertoire was sequenced with immunoSEQ multiplex PCR; TCRdb's copy has only in-frame clones and lacks some. The sample has some 47,000 clones, 90% to 95% seen once; the top ten hold around 7%. Sequenced sample: PBMCs. The receptors were sampled from a donor aged 10-29 years with latent tuberculosis or without tuberculosis infection. CDR3s include the opening cysteine and the closing phenylalanine or tryptophan. A D gene is named only where the DNA matches it firmly. Not every row has a clone size; where given, it reads once, few, many or a size class.

CDR3 length: 13
J gene: TRBJ2-7
clone size: NA
D gene: NA
V gene: TRBV9
CDR3 DNA: TGTGCCAGCAGCCCCTCGCTCCTAGACGAGCAGTACTTC
CDR3 protein: CASSPSLLDEQYF

CDR3 length: 16
J gene: TRBJ2-7
clone size: NA
D gene: NA
V gene: TRBV5-6
CDR3 DNA: TGTGCCAGCAGCCCCCGTTTGGGAGCCCTCCTTGACGAGCAGTACTTC
CDR3 protein: CASSPRLGALLDEQYF

CDR3 length: 15
J gene: TRBJ1-4
clone size: NA
D gene: NA
V gene: TRBV15
CDR3 DNA: TGTGCCACGACCCGCGCGGAGGCCTTTAATGAAAAACTGTTTTTT
CDR3 protein: CATTRAEAFNEKLFF

CDR3 length: 13
J gene: TRBJ1-2
clone size: NA
D gene: NA
V gene: TRBV5-5
CDR3 DNA: TGTGCCAGCAGTCCACGACAAGTCGAAGGCTACACCTTC
CDR3 protein: CASSPRQVEGYTF

CDR3 length: 14
J gene: TRBJ1-3
clone size: NA
D gene: NA
V gene: TRBV7-6
CDR3 DNA: TGTGCCAGCAGCTTGACAGGAATTGGAAACACCATATATTTT
CDR3 protein: CASSLTGIGNTIYF

CDR3 length: 14
J gene: TRBJ1-3
clone size: NA
D gene: NA
V gene: TRBV2
CDR3 DNA: TGTGCCAGCAATCGGGAGAACTCTGGAAACACCATATATTTT
CDR3 protein: CASNRENSGNTIYF

CDR3 length: 15
J gene: TRBJ1-5
clone size: once
D gene: NA
V gene: TRBV19
CDR3 DNA: TGTGCCAGTAGTATGAAGGCACAGGAGGGGCAGCCCCAGCATTTT
CDR3 protein: CASSMKAQEGQPQHF

CDR3 length: 14
J gene: TRBJ1-2
clone size: NA
D gene: TRBD1
V gene: TRBV9
CDR3 DNA: TGTGCCAGCAGCCCGACAGGGAGTTGGTATGGCTACACCTTC
CDR3 protein: CASSPTGSWYGYTF

CDR3 length: 15
J gene: TRBJ1-5
clone size: NA
D gene: NA
V gene: TRBV2
CDR3 DNA: TGTGCCAGCAGCTTGAAGGGGGGGGACAATCAGCCCCAGCATTTT
CDR3 protein: CASSLKGGDNQPQHF

CDR3 length: 14
J gene: TRBJ1-4
clone size: once
D gene: NA
V gene: TRBV30
CDR3 DNA: TGTGCCTGGGCGCGGAGAAGGGGGGGTGAAAAACTGTTTTTT
CDR3 protein: CAWARRRGGEKLFF

CDR3 length: 14
J gene: TRBJ1-1
clone size: NA
D gene: NA
V gene: TRBV5-1
CDR3 DNA: TGCGCCAGCAGCTTGTCTGAAGGGGCGATTGAAGCTTTCTTT
CDR3 protein: CASSLSEGAIEAFF

CDR3 length: 15
J gene: TRBJ1-4
clone size: NA
D gene: NA
V gene: TRBV19
CDR3 DNA: TGTGCCAGTAGACAGTCAGGGTCGCTCAGAGAAAAACTGTTTTTT
CDR3 protein: CASRQSGSLREKLFF

CDR3 length: 15
J gene: TRBJ2-1
clone size: NA
D gene: TRBD1
V gene: TRBV19
CDR3 DNA: TGTGCCAGTAGTATATCAGGGGGTAAATACAATGAGCAGTTCTTC
CDR3 protein: CASSISGGKYNEQFF

CDR3 length: 15
J gene: TRBJ2-2
clone size: NA
D gene: NA
V gene: TRBV19
CDR3 DNA: TGTGCCAGTAGTAGGAGTAGCGGACACACCGGGGAGCTGTTTTTT
CDR3 protein: CASSRSSGHTGELFF

CDR3 length: 15
J gene: TRBJ1-3
clone size: NA
D gene: NA
V gene: TRBV5-6
CDR3 DNA: TGTGCCAGCAGCCCGGGAGGGACTGGCGGAAACACCATATATTTT
CDR3 protein: CASSPGGTGGNTIYF